The clone carrying this T cell receptor (beta chain) was seen just once. V shed 8 bases, J shed 4 bases, and the junction held 3 bases outside the gene matches. The germline CDR1 and CDR2 sequences are PRHDT and FYEKMQ (reference sequence). CDR3 length equals 13 residues. This sample was included in a study of blood T cell repertoires in COVID-19. Authors' methods: Reference gene primer amplification in the assay estimated nucleated cell counts. TCRdb's table, derived via immunoSEQ multiplex PCR, lists solely in-frame clones and lacks some. D and trimming come from the DNA, and the V and J calls and clone size come from that table. The profile shows under 250,000 clones, about nine tenths of them singletons.

Sequenced material: peripheral blood. The sequence derives from a woman aged 60-75 years who had recovered from COVID-19. The rearrangement joins TRBV13 to TRBJ2-3, with 10 positions matching TRBD2. The CDR3 bases are TGTGCCAGCGTAGCGGGGGGAGCAGATACGCAGTATTTT. It specifies CASVAGGADTQYF.